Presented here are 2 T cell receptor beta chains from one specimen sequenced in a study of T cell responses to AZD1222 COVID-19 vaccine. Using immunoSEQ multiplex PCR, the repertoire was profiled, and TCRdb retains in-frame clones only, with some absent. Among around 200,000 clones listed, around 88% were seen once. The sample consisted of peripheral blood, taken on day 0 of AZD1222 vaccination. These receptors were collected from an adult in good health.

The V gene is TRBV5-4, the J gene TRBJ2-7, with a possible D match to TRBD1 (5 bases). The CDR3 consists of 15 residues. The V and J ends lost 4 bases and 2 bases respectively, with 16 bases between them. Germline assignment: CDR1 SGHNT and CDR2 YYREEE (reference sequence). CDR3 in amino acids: CASSLGAESPYEQYF. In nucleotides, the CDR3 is TGTGCCAGCAGCCTTGGGGCAGAGTCCCCCTACGAGCAGTACTTC.

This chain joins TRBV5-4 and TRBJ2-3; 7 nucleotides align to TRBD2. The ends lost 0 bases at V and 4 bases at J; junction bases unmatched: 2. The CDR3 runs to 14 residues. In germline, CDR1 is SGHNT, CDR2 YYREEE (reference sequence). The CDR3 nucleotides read TGTGCCAGCAGCTTGGGCGGGGGTGCAGATACGCAGTATTTT. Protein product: CASSLGGGADTQYF.